The 17 T cell receptor beta chains reported below all come from one sample, sequenced in a study of beta chain features in type 1 diabetes. Study-level results: Shorter TCRB CDR3s, moderately but significantly so, marked every one of the four CD4+ subsets in Type 1 diabetes patients.

No antigen is known for these receptors. The entirety of the isolated RNA underwent reverse transcription, so expressed TCRB transcripts were sequenced. This table comes from immunoSEQ multiplex PCR, and its TCRdb copy is limited to in-frame clones, with some not included. The profile shows more than 550,000 clones, roughly 13% of them singletons. Source material: naive CD4+ T cells from blood. The receptors were sampled from a man aged 18-30 years with type 1 diabetes.

The chain is built from TRBV13 and TRBJ1-1; D might be TRBD1 (5 bases). CDR3 length: 17 residues. Germline V gene lookup returns CDR1 PRHDT and CDR2 FYEKMQ (reference sequence). V gave up 2 bases and J gave up 2 bases, with 18 bases separating them. The CDR3 spells CASSLLGVGSINTEAFF. The CDR3 coding sequence is TGTGCCAGCAGCTTATTGGGGGTTGGATCAATCAACACTGAAGCTTTCTTT.

The genes are TRBV30 and TRBJ1-2; 9 bases are shared with TRBD1. Germline CDR1 GTSNPN, CDR2 SVGIG (reference sequence). V gave up 2 bases and J gave up 6 bases; unmatched junction bases: 10. This CDR3 is 15 amino acids long. The CDR3 sequence: CAWSRTGVAVDGYTF. The CDR3, as DNA: TGTGCCTGGAGTCGGACAGGGGTGGCGGTCGATGGCTACACCTTC.

This rearrangement joins TRBV2 to TRBJ2-5, with D perhaps TRBD1 or TRBD2 (5 bases each). Trimming removed 6 bases at V and 4 bases at J, with 18 bases between. Germline V lookup: CDR1 SNHLY, CDR2 FYNNEI. The CDR3 spans 15 residues. In DNA form, the CDR3 reads TGTGCCAGCAGAGAACCCGGGACGGCAGGAGAGACCCAGTACTTC. Protein product: CASREPGTAGETQYF.

The chain is built from TRBV6-1 and TRBJ1-1; no reliable D call. The CDR3 sequence is 14 residues long. Germline V gene lookup returns CDR1 MNHNS and CDR2 SASEGT. V dropped 2 bases and J dropped 10 bases, with 17 bases sitting between them. The CDR3 DNA reads TGTGCCAGCAGTGAAAGGCGAAGAGCTAGTGGAGCTTTCTTT. Residues: CASSERRRASGAFF.

This clone showed up just a few times. This chain joins TRBV30 and TRBJ2-7; perhaps TRBD2 as D (6 bases). The germline gives CDR1 GTSNPN, CDR2 SVGIG (reference sequence). The CDR3 is 14 amino acids. Trimming left V 0 bases short and J 0 bases short, with 9 bases between. As DNA, the CDR3 is TGTGCCTGGAGTGTACGCGGGGTCTCCTACGAGCAGTACTTC. Translating it yields CAWSVRGVSYEQYF. Supplemented by reference TRBV30 and TRBJ2-7, the full variable domain reads SQTIHQWPATLVQPVGSPLSLECTVEGTSNPNLYWYRQAAGRGLQLLFYSVGIGQISSEVPQNLSASRPQDRQFILSSKKLLLSDSGFYLCAWSVRGVSYEQYFGPGTRLTVT.

The gene calls are TRBV6-6 and TRBJ1-2, with a weak D call TRBD1 (6 bases). Germline CDR1 reads MNHNY; CDR2 reads SVGAGI (reference sequence). The V and J ends lost 6 bases and 2 bases respectively, with 10 bases between them. The CDR3 spans 13 residues. CDR3 sequence (DNA): TGTGCCAGCAGACTTCAGGGGAACTATGGCTACACCTTC. This sequence encodes CASRLQGNYGYTF.

This clone was counted only a few times. The chain employs TRBV7-9 and TRBJ1-1; 7 nucleotides agree with TRBD1. Trimming removed 5 bases from V and 1 base from J; junction bases left unmatched: 1. The germline CDR1 and CDR2 sequences are SEHNR and FQNEAQ (reference sequence). CDR3 size: 13 residues. The CDR3 nucleotides are TGTGCCAGCAGCAACAGGGGGAACACTGAAGCTTTCTTT. Its translation: CASSNRGNTEAFF.

This clone was detected a few times. The CDR3 sequence: CASSQTGTLNTGELFF. CDR3 in DNA: TGTGCCAGCAGCCAGACAGGGACTCTCAACACCGGGGAGCTGTTTTTT. V is TRBV4-2 and J is TRBJ2-2; maybe TRBD1 (7 bases). V lost 3 bases and J 2 bases, leaving 13 bases between the germline ends. The CDR3 has 16 amino acids. Germline values: CDR1 LGHNA, CDR2 YNFKEQ.

This clone was counted a few times. This sequence joins TRBV18 and TRBJ2-7, with a possible D match to TRBD2 (7 bases). V was clipped by 3 bases and J by 7 bases, with 16 bases between them. Germline V gene sequence: CDR1 KGHSH, CDR2 LQKENI. The CDR3 has 14 residues. The DNA for the CDR3 is TGTGCCAGCTCACCCCCGGCGGGGGCGGGGGAGCAGTACTTC. Its translation is CASSPPAGAGEQYF.

This clone has just a few counts. The chain couples TRBV28 to TRBJ2-7; possibly TRBD2 for D (5 bases). The CDR3 has 13 residues. The V end was cut by 4 bases, the J end by 7 bases, with 14 bases between. The germline CDR1 and CDR2 sequences are MDHEN and SYDVKM. The CDR3 protein is CASSSGPPGEQYF. The CDR3 DNA follows: TGTGCCAGCAGTTCCGGACCCCCGGGAGAGCAGTACTTC. The complete variable domain, with remaining parts taken from reference TRBV28 and TRBJ2-7, reads DVKVTQSSRYLVKRTGEKVFLECVQDMDHENMFWYRQDPGLGLRLIYFSYDVKMKEKGDIPEGYSVSREKKERFSLILESASTNQTSMYLCASSSGPPGEQYFGPGTRLTVT.

This chain uses TRBV2 with TRBJ2-1, with 9 bases matching TRBD1. The germline V gene has CDR1 SNHLY and CDR2 FYNNEI. V shed 8 bases, J shed 5 bases, and the junction held 13 bases outside the gene matches. The CDR3 sequence is 16 residues long. CDR3 coding DNA: TGTGCCAGCTCCGGGACAGGGAACTCTCGAAACAATGAGCAGTTCTTC. This gives the protein CASSGTGNSRNNEQFF. Combining the CDR3 with reference TRBV2 and TRBJ2-1 gives the whole variable domain EPEVTQTPSHQVTQMGQEVILRCVPISNHLYFYWYRQILGQKVEFLVSFYNNEISEKSEIFDDQFSVERPDGSNFTLKIRSTKLEDSAMYFCASSGTGNSRNNEQFFGPGTRLTVL.

There are a few counts of this clone. The V and J genes are TRBV14 and TRBJ2-6; 9 nucleotides match TRBD1. Per the germline V gene, CDR1 is SGHDN and CDR2 is FVKESK. The junction had 7 bases not matched to a gene; V was cut back by 2 bases and J by 2 bases. The length of the CDR3 is 18 residues. In nucleotides, the CDR3 is TGTGCCAGCAGCCAATGGGGGACAGGGAAGACTGGGGCCAACGTCCTGACTTTC. This codes for CASSQWGTGKTGANVLTF.

V usage is TRBV28 and J usage is TRBJ2-7, with 7 bases aligning to TRBD2. Germline V gene lookup returns CDR1 MDHEN and CDR2 SYDVKM. The V segment lost 6 bases and the J segment 6 bases; nucleotides outside the gene matches: 11. The CDR3 consists of 14 residues. The CDR3 is CASSLWTGGGEQYF. In DNA form, the CDR3 reads TGTGCCAGCAGCCTCTGGACGGGGGGAGGCGAGCAGTACTTC.

The chain employs TRBV9 and TRBJ2-1, with no clear D. This CDR3 comprises 14 residues. CDR1 is SGDLS, CDR2 YYNGEE, per germline. Trimming stripped 0 bases from V and 2 bases from J, with 6 bases between. The CDR3 reads CASSVGLPYNEQFF. The CDR3 nucleotides read TGTGCCAGCAGCGTAGGGCTACCCTACAATGAGCAGTTCTTC.

This chain uses TRBV12-5 with TRBJ2-1; TRBD2 is a possible D gene (6 bases). The CDR3 consists of 15 residues. Trimming removed 9 bases at V and 9 bases at J, with 24 bases between. CDR1 is LGHNT, CDR2 FRNRAP, per germline. CDR3 region: CASQGGGTRYVEQFF. DNA of the CDR3: TGTGCTAGCCAAGGAGGCGGGACCCGCTACGTTGAGCAGTTCTTC.

The sample holds a few counts of this clone. The chain uses TRBV19 and TRBJ1-2; the match to TRBD1 covers 7 bases. Germline V gene data show CDR1 as LNHDA and CDR2 as SQIVND (reference sequence). The CDR3 is 17 amino acids. Trimming took 7 bases from V and 2 from J; bases not matched to a gene: 16. CDR3 region: CASNRQGPWKRNYGYTF. CDR3 coding DNA: TGTGCCAGTAACCGACAGGGACCATGGAAACGCAACTATGGCTACACCTTC.

The rearrangement joins TRBV18 to TRBJ1-2; 8 bases line up with TRBD1. With V trimmed by 3 bases and J by 13 bases, 7 bases remained unmatched. This CDR3 is built from 12 residues. Per the germline V gene, CDR1 is KGHSH and CDR2 is LQKENI. The CDR3 sequence is CASSPRTGSRTF. DNA for the CDR3: TGTGCCAGCTCACCGCGGACAGGGTCCCGCACCTTC.